This is a list of T cell receptor beta chains from one sample in a study of blood T cell repertoires in COVID-19. The table came from immunoSEQ multiplex PCR; TCRdb's copy has only in-frame clones and leaves some out. Among about 89,000 clones, approximately 80% were seen once, and the ten largest hold approximately 6.3%. The sequenced material came from peripheral blood. The receptors stem from a man in his sixties or seventies with COVID-19, enrolled during active disease. Both conserved end residues are part of each CDR3. Fields, in order: V gene, D gene, J gene, clone size, CDR3 DNA, CDR3 protein. A D gene is named only where the DNA matches it firmly. Some rows have no size entry. The others give once, few or many, or a class for an expanded clone.

v_call: TRBV19
d_call: NA
j_call: TRBJ1-2
clone_size: NA
cdr3_nt: TGTGCCAGTAGTCCCCCGACAGGCAACTATGGCTACACCTTC
cdr3_aa: CASSPPTGNYGYTF

v_call: TRBV19
d_call: TRBD1
j_call: TRBJ1-5
clone_size: NA
cdr3_nt: TGTGCCAGTAAACGGGACAGGGGACACTATAGCAATCAGCCCCAGCATTTT
cdr3_aa: CASKRDRGHYSNQPQHF

v_call: TRBV6-2/TRBV6-3
d_call: TRBD1
j_call: TRBJ1-1
clone_size: NA
cdr3_nt: TGTGCCAGCAGTTACTCGAACAGCAGGGGGCGTATAACTGAAGCTTTCTTT
cdr3_aa: CASSYSNSRGRITEAFF

v_call: TRBV5-1
d_call: TRBD1
j_call: TRBJ2-7
clone_size: NA
cdr3_nt: TGCGCCAGCAGCTTGGTACCGGGACAGGGGGGATACGAGCAGTACTTC
cdr3_aa: CASSLVPGQGGYEQYF

v_call: TRBV23-1
d_call: TRBD1
j_call: TRBJ2-4
clone_size: NA
cdr3_nt: TGCGCCAGCAGTCAGGATACCGGGACAGGGGGCAATATGGGCAAAAACATTCAGTACTTC
cdr3_aa: CASSQDTGTGGNMGKNIQYF

v_call: TRBV25-1
d_call: TRBD1
j_call: TRBJ1-2
clone_size: NA
cdr3_nt: TGTGCCAGCAGGGACAGGACTAACTATGGCTACACCTTC
cdr3_aa: CASRDRTNYGYTF

v_call: TRBV19
d_call: NA
j_call: TRBJ1-1
clone_size: once
cdr3_nt: TGTGCCAGTAACATGGACGGGGGGCTGAACACTGAAGCTTTCTTT
cdr3_aa: CASNMDGGLNTEAFF

v_call: TRBV5-1
d_call: TRBD2
j_call: TRBJ2-3
clone_size: NA
cdr3_nt: TGCGCCAGCAGCTCCACGGGACTAGCGGGAGCTTGGGCAGATACGCAGTATTTT
cdr3_aa: CASSSTGLAGAWADTQYF

v_call: TRBV7-2
d_call: NA
j_call: TRBJ1-3
clone_size: NA
cdr3_nt: TGTGCCAGCGGCCGCAGGGTTCCTGGAAACACCATATATTTT
cdr3_aa: CASGRRVPGNTIYF

v_call: TRBV5-3
d_call: NA
j_call: TRBJ1-3
clone_size: NA
cdr3_nt: TGTGCCAGAAACGTTCTGAGCTCTGGAAACACCATATATTTT
cdr3_aa: CARNVLSSGNTIYF

v_call: TRBV28
d_call: NA
j_call: TRBJ1-5
clone_size: NA
cdr3_nt: TGTGCCAGCACCATAGCAGATCAGCCCCAGCATTTT
cdr3_aa: CASTIADQPQHF

v_call: TRBV27
d_call: NA
j_call: TRBJ1-2
clone_size: NA
cdr3_nt: TGTGCCAGCAGTTCCAACGACCTGGCAGGGCGGTTGGATGGCTACACCTTC
cdr3_aa: CASSSNDLAGRLDGYTF

v_call: TRBV9
d_call: TRBD2
j_call: TRBJ2-1
clone_size: NA
cdr3_nt: TGTGCCAGCAGCGTAGTTCCTAGCGGGAGTCCGGGGAATGAGCAGTTCTTC
cdr3_aa: CASSVVPSGSPGNEQFF

v_call: TRBV5-1
d_call: NA
j_call: TRBJ2-2
clone_size: NA
cdr3_nt: TGCGCCAGCAGCTTGAGCGGAGGGATCAGTGGCACCGGGGAGCTGTTTTTT
cdr3_aa: CASSLSGGISGTGELFF

v_call: TRBV6-5
d_call: NA
j_call: TRBJ1-5
clone_size: NA
cdr3_nt: TGTGCCGGGAGACGTGAGAGCAATCAGCCCCAGCATTTT
cdr3_aa: CAGRRESNQPQHF

v_call: TRBV27
d_call: TRBD1
j_call: TRBJ1-1
clone_size: NA
cdr3_nt: TGTGCCAGCAGAGTTTTGAGGCCGGGACAGGGGAGGAAGAACACTGAAGCTTTCTTT
cdr3_aa: CASRVLRPGQGRKNTEAFF

v_call: TRBV2
d_call: NA
j_call: TRBJ1-1
clone_size: few
cdr3_nt: TGTGCCAGCGGGGGAGGGTTGACGAACACTGAAGCTTTCTTT
cdr3_aa: CASGGGLTNTEAFF

v_call: TRBV4-2
d_call: TRBD2
j_call: TRBJ2-6
clone_size: NA
cdr3_nt: TGTGCCAGCAGCCAATTACAGACTAGCGGGTCGGACCCCTCTGGGGCCAACGTCCTGACTTTC
cdr3_aa: CASSQLQTSGSDPSGANVLTF

v_call: TRBV6-1
d_call: NA
j_call: TRBJ2-7
clone_size: NA
cdr3_nt: TGTGCCAGCAGTGAACAACCCAGGGTCTACGAGCAGTACTTC
cdr3_aa: CASSEQPRVYEQYF

v_call: TRBV19
d_call: TRBD2
j_call: TRBJ2-5
clone_size: NA
cdr3_nt: TGTGCCAGTAGTCCGCGGACTAGTAGCGAGACCCAGTACTTC
cdr3_aa: CASSPRTSSETQYF

v_call: TRBV30
d_call: TRBD1
j_call: TRBJ1-1
clone_size: NA
cdr3_nt: TGTGCCTGGACTCGGACAGGGGGAAGGACTGAAGCTTTCTTT
cdr3_aa: CAWTRTGGRTEAFF

v_call: TRBV4-1
d_call: TRBD2
j_call: TRBJ2-4
clone_size: NA
cdr3_nt: TGCGCCAGCAGCCAAGATTCTGGGACTACCGTAGCCAAAAACATTCAGTACTTC
cdr3_aa: CASSQDSGTTVAKNIQYF

v_call: TRBV4-3
d_call: NA
j_call: TRBJ2-7
clone_size: NA
cdr3_nt: TGCGCCAGCAGCCTAGGCCTCGAGACAAGTGAGCAGTACTTC
cdr3_aa: CASSLGLETSEQYF

v_call: TRBV9
d_call: TRBD1
j_call: TRBJ2-7
clone_size: NA
cdr3_nt: TGTGCCAGCAGCGTAGGAGGGACAGCATCCTACGAGCAGTACTTC
cdr3_aa: CASSVGGTASYEQYF

v_call: TRBV6-1
d_call: TRBD1
j_call: TRBJ1-5
clone_size: NA
cdr3_nt: TGTGCCAGCAGTGGGGACAGAGTTGTCGGTGGGTATAGCAATCAGCCCCAGCATTTT
cdr3_aa: CASSGDRVVGGYSNQPQHF

v_call: TRBV19
d_call: NA
j_call: TRBJ2-7
clone_size: once
cdr3_nt: TGTGCCACGGGACTGAACCTTTACGAGCAGTACTTC
cdr3_aa: CATGLNLYEQYF

v_call: TRBV20-1
d_call: NA
j_call: TRBJ2-1
clone_size: NA
cdr3_nt: TGCAGTGCGAACAAAAACAATGAGCAGTTCTTC
cdr3_aa: CSANKNNEQFF

v_call: TRBV13
d_call: NA
j_call: TRBJ1-1
clone_size: NA
cdr3_nt: TGTGCCAGCAGCTTAGGTGGAGGGGAAGCTTTCTTT
cdr3_aa: CASSLGGGEAFF

v_call: TRBV9
d_call: TRBD2
j_call: TRBJ2-2
clone_size: NA
cdr3_nt: TGTGCCAGCAGCCCCCTGGGAGCGGGAGGATTAAACACCGGGGAGCTGTTTTTT
cdr3_aa: CASSPLGAGGLNTGELFF

v_call: TRBV7-2
d_call: NA
j_call: TRBJ2-1
clone_size: NA
cdr3_nt: TGTGCCAGCAGCTTAGGGGCGGGGCGCTCCTACAATGAGCAGTTCTTC
cdr3_aa: CASSLGAGRSYNEQFF

v_call: TRBV11-3
d_call: NA
j_call: TRBJ1-6
clone_size: NA
cdr3_nt: TGTGCCAGCAGCTTAGTCGGGTCACCCCTCCACTTT
cdr3_aa: CASSLVGSPLHF

v_call: TRBV12-3/TRBV12-4
d_call: TRBD1
j_call: TRBJ2-7
clone_size: NA
cdr3_nt: TGTGCCAGCAGTAGGGACAGTTCCTACGAGCAGTACTTC
cdr3_aa: CASSRDSSYEQYF

v_call: TRBV18
d_call: NA
j_call: TRBJ2-3
clone_size: NA
cdr3_nt: TGTGCCAGCTCCAAGGCACAGGCCACAGATACGCAGTATTTT
cdr3_aa: CASSKAQATDTQYF

v_call: TRBV11-3
d_call: TRBD2
j_call: TRBJ2-2
clone_size: NA
cdr3_nt: TGTGCCAGCAGCCCACGGGGGGGTAACACCGGGGAGCTGTTTTTT
cdr3_aa: CASSPRGGNTGELFF

v_call: TRBV12-3/TRBV12-4
d_call: NA
j_call: TRBJ1-1
clone_size: NA
cdr3_nt: TGTGCCAGCAGTTTAACAGGGTGGCCTGAAGCTTTCTTT
cdr3_aa: CASSLTGWPEAFF

v_call: TRBV6-2/TRBV6-3
d_call: NA
j_call: TRBJ2-1
clone_size: NA
cdr3_nt: TGTGCCAGCAGTTACTCTGGGGGGTTCTACAATGAGCAGTTCTTC
cdr3_aa: CASSYSGGFYNEQFF

v_call: TRBV5-1
d_call: TRBD2
j_call: TRBJ2-3
clone_size: once
cdr3_nt: TGCGCCAGCAGCTCGGGACTAGCGGGAGCAGATACGCAGTATTTT
cdr3_aa: CASSSGLAGADTQYF

v_call: TRBV19
d_call: TRBD2
j_call: TRBJ2-2
clone_size: NA
cdr3_nt: TGTGCCAGTAGTAGGGGACTAGCGGAAGCGAACACCGGGGAGCTGTTTTTT
cdr3_aa: CASSRGLAEANTGELFF

v_call: TRBV5-6
d_call: NA
j_call: TRBJ1-6
clone_size: NA
cdr3_nt: TGTGCCAGCAGCTTGGGCCTAGCGAATTCACCCCTCCACTTT
cdr3_aa: CASSLGLANSPLHF

v_call: TRBV27
d_call: NA
j_call: TRBJ2-3
clone_size: NA
cdr3_nt: TGTGCCAGCAGTTTAATGCCGGCGGGAGATACGCAGTATTTT
cdr3_aa: CASSLMPAGDTQYF

v_call: TRBV9
d_call: TRBD1
j_call: TRBJ1-1
clone_size: few
cdr3_nt: TGTGCCAGCAGCGTAGGACAGGGGCACACTGAAGCTTTCTTT
cdr3_aa: CASSVGQGHTEAFF

v_call: TRBV7-2
d_call: NA
j_call: TRBJ1-3
clone_size: NA
cdr3_nt: TGTGCCAGCAGCTTGAACAGACCAACGGCCGGAAACACCATATATTTT
cdr3_aa: CASSLNRPTAGNTIYF

v_call: TRBV29-1
d_call: TRBD1
j_call: TRBJ2-7
clone_size: NA
cdr3_nt: TGCAGCGGGGGACAGCATAATTACGAGCAGTACTTC
cdr3_aa: CSGGQHNYEQYF

v_call: TRBV12-3/TRBV12-4
d_call: NA
j_call: TRBJ1-1
clone_size: few
cdr3_nt: TGTGCCAGCAGTCAAGACAGAGAAGCTTTCTTT
cdr3_aa: CASSQDREAFF

v_call: TRBV28
d_call: TRBD1
j_call: TRBJ2-7
clone_size: NA
cdr3_nt: TGTGCCAGCAGTTTCCCGGGACAGCGCTTAAGCTACGAGCAGTACTTC
cdr3_aa: CASSFPGQRLSYEQYF

v_call: TRBV7-9
d_call: NA
j_call: TRBJ1-1
clone_size: NA
cdr3_nt: TGTGCCAGCAGCTTATTTGGGGGGGTCACTGAAGCTTTCTTT
cdr3_aa: CASSLFGGVTEAFF

v_call: TRBV7-9
d_call: TRBD1
j_call: TRBJ1-4
clone_size: NA
cdr3_nt: TGTGCCAGCAGTTCCGGGACAGGGGTTCGAGGTGAAAAACTGTTTTTT
cdr3_aa: CASSSGTGVRGEKLFF

v_call: TRBV28
d_call: TRBD2
j_call: TRBJ2-7
clone_size: once
cdr3_nt: TGTGCCAGCCTCGGGACTAGCGGTTCCTACGAGCAGTACTTC
cdr3_aa: CASLGTSGSYEQYF

v_call: TRBV4-1
d_call: NA
j_call: TRBJ1-1
clone_size: NA
cdr3_nt: TGCGCCAGCAGCCAAACACCAGGGGTCGGGGGGCTAGGTGAAGCTTTCTTT
cdr3_aa: CASSQTPGVGGLGEAFF

v_call: TRBV7-3
d_call: TRBD1
j_call: TRBJ1-1
clone_size: NA
cdr3_nt: TGTGCCAGCAGCCCAGGGGGGACCCTCACTGAAGCTTTCTTT
cdr3_aa: CASSPGGTLTEAFF